Shown below are 20 T cell receptor beta chains from a single sample sequenced in a study of T cells in tuberculosis. Data came from immunoSEQ multiplex PCR; TCRdb stores just in-frame clones and leaves some out. The data show some 22,000 clones, roughly 97% seen once. The source material was PBMCs. These receptors all stem from a donor aged 10 to 29 with latent tuberculosis or without tuberculosis infection.

V and J are TRBV5-1 and TRBJ2-3; 7 positions agree with TRBD2. The V gene end was trimmed by 4 bases and the J gene end by 2 bases; junction bases not matched to a gene: 7. This CDR3 spans 15 amino acids. The germline gives CDR1 SGHRS, CDR2 YFSETQ. The CDR3, as DNA: TGCGCCAGCAGCGCATGGGACTACCTCACAGATACGCAGTATTTT. Amino acids: CASSAWDYLTDTQYF. The full variable domain, with the rest looked up from reference TRBV5-1 and TRBJ2-3, is KAGVTQTPRYLIKTRGQQVTLSCSPISGHRSVSWYQQTPGQGLQFLFEYFSETQRNKGNFPGRFSGRQFSNSRSEMNVSTLELGDSALYLCASSAWDYLTDTQYFGPGTRLTVL.

The chain has TRBV11-2 and TRBJ2-5, with 9 bases identical to TRBD1. Germline V CDR1 and CDR2: SGHAT, FQNNGV. The CDR3 loop spans 16 amino acids. After removal of 5 bases from V and 1 base from J, the junction contained 8 bases not matched to a gene. The CDR3 region has the DNA TGTGCCAGCAGCCCCGGGACAGGGAAAAGCCAAGAGACCCAGTACTTC. Protein sequence: CASSPGTGKSQETQYF.

V is TRBV4-1 and J is TRBJ2-3; 10 bases are shared with TRBD2. The CDR3 is 18 amino acids. Trimming removed 0 bases from V and 2 bases from J; junction bases left unmatched: 8. Germline CDR1 is MGHRA and CDR2 is YSYEKL. DNA of the CDR3: TGCGCCAGCAGCCAAGAGGGATTAGCGGGGGGTAACACAGATACGCAGTATTTT. This translates into CASSQEGLAGGNTDTQYF.

The V call is TRBV6-6, the J call TRBJ1-2, with TRBD1 identical over 8 bases. The CDR3 runs 15 residues. V lost 7 bases, J lost 8 bases, and 15 bases stayed unmatched. Germline lookup yields CDR1 MNHNY and CDR2 SVGAGI (reference sequence). The CDR3 coding sequence is TGTGCCAGCACCGACCCCGGACAGGGCGCGGGGGGCTACACCTTC. It yields the protein CASTDPGQGAGGYTF.

The V and J genes are TRBV10-2 and TRBJ2-1; 9 bases line up with TRBD2. Germline loops: CDR1 WSHSY, CDR2 SAAADI. This CDR3 is 15 amino acids long. The V and J ends lost 7 bases and 5 bases, in that order; junction bases with no gene match: 9. Written as DNA, the CDR3 is TGCGCCAGCAACCAAGCGGGAGGATCCCACAATGAGCAGTTCTTC. Protein product: CASNQAGGSHNEQFF.

V is TRBV7-2 and J is TRBJ2-2; D possibly corresponds to TRBD1 (5 bases). CDR1 is SGHTA and CDR2 is FQGNSA in the germline V gene. The CDR3 spans 19 residues. V lost 2 bases, J lost 4 bases, and 23 bases lay in between. CDR3 coding DNA: TGTGCCAGCAGCTTACGTGGACAAGGCATGCTAAGAAGCACCGGGGAGCTGTTTTTT. Protein product: CASSLRGQGMLRSTGELFF.

This sequence joins TRBV5-1 and TRBJ2-1, with 7 bases that match TRBD2. CDR3 length: 15 residues. Germline CDR1 is SGHRS and CDR2 is YFSETQ. With 1 base clipped from V and 5 bases from J, the junction kept 6 bases outside the gene matches. CDR3 bases: TGCGCCAGCAGCTTGCGGTCGGCGGGGGACAATGAGCAGTTCTTC. Translation gives CASSLRSAGDNEQFF. Based on the CDR3 plus reference TRBV5-1 and TRBJ2-1, the full variable domain is KAGVTQTPRYLIKTRGQQVTLSCSPISGHRSVSWYQQTPGQGLQFLFEYFSETQRNKGNFPGRFSGRQFSNSRSEMNVSTLELGDSALYLCASSLRSAGDNEQFFGPGTRLTVL.

The chain employs TRBV27 and TRBJ2-5; perhaps TRBD1 as D (6 bases). Germline assignment: CDR1 MNHEY and CDR2 SMNVEV (reference sequence). The CDR3 totals 16 residues. Trimming removed 5 bases from V and 5 bases from J, with 21 bases in between. CDR3 sequence (DNA): TGTGCCAGCAGTACCGACCTCGCACAGGGAATGGAGACCCAGTACTTC. It is translated as CASSTDLAQGMETQYF.

The chain uses TRBV19 and TRBJ2-3; 15 bases fit TRBD2. Germline trimming cut 0 bases from V and 2 bases from J; bases unmatched to any gene: 9. Germline CDR1 LNHDA, CDR2 SQIVND (reference sequence). The length of the CDR3 is 20 residues. The CDR3 here is CASSIDRGTSGGRYTDTQYF. CDR3 DNA: TGTGCCAGTAGTATAGATCGTGGGACTAGCGGGGGGCGATACACAGATACGCAGTATTTT.

The J gene is TRBJ2-1, the V gene TRBV5-1, with 11 bases fitting TRBD1. V lost 4 bases to trimming and J lost 0 bases; unmatched junction nucleotides: 18. The CDR3 length is 21 residues. Germline V gene data show CDR1 as SGHRS and CDR2 as YFSETQ. CDR3 sequence: CASSHPGTGGTRASSYNEQFF. In DNA, the CDR3 is TGCGCCAGCAGCCACCCCGGGACAGGGGGTACCAGGGCCTCCTCCTACAATGAGCAGTTCTTC.

This chain uses TRBV7-9 with TRBJ1-1; 10 bases fit TRBD1. The germline CDR1 and CDR2 sequences are SEHNR and FQNEAQ (reference sequence). V lost 6 bases, J lost 6 bases, and 7 bases stayed unmatched. This CDR3 region has 14 residues. DNA for the CDR3: TGTGCCAGCAGTATGGACAGGGGGAGCTCTGAAGCTTTCTTT. This sequence encodes CASSMDRGSSEAFF.

CDR3 DNA sequence: TGTGCCAGCAGCAAGACCGGGACTAGAGTTTGGGCAGATACGCAGTATTTT. It is translated as CASSKTGTRVWADTQYF. The V gene is TRBV7-9, the J gene TRBJ2-3; TRBD2 agrees at 8 bases. The CDR3 extends over 17 amino acids. J lost 4 bases, V lost 5 bases, and 14 bases had no gene match. From germline, CDR1 is SEHNR and CDR2 FQNEAQ (reference sequence).

J is TRBJ1-1 and V is TRBV27; 7 bases line up with TRBD1. J gave up 4 bases and V 5 bases, and 10 bases lay outside the gene matches. Germline CDR1 is MNHEY and CDR2 is SMNVEV (reference sequence). The CDR3 contains 15 residues. The CDR3 sequence: CASSPRQGVSTEAFF. In DNA form, the CDR3 reads TGTGCCAGCAGTCCACGACAGGGAGTAAGCACTGAAGCTTTCTTT.

This clone was seen only once. The V gene is TRBV6-6, the J gene TRBJ1-5; the match to TRBD1 covers 8 bases. The V and J ends lost 6 bases and 5 bases, in that order; junction bases with no gene match: 6. This CDR3 has 14 residues. Germline V gives CDR1 MNHNY, CDR2 SVGAGI (reference sequence). This chain's CDR3 is CASRTGASYQPQHF. CDR3 bases: TGTGCCAGCAGGACAGGGGCTAGTTATCAGCCCCAGCATTTT.

This sequence joins TRBV5-1 and TRBJ2-2; tentative D call: TRBD2 (6 bases). With 3 bases removed from V and 4 bases from J, the gap between germline ends came to 7 bases. The germline CDR1 and CDR2 sequences are SGHRS and YFSETQ. The CDR3 sequence is 13 residues long. The CDR3 nucleotides read TGCGCCAGCAGCTCGGGAGTCACCGGGGAGCTGTTTTTT. This gives the protein CASSSGVTGELFF. The entire variable domain, with the rest obtained from reference TRBV5-1 and TRBJ2-2, is as follows: KAGVTQTPRYLIKTRGQQVTLSCSPISGHRSVSWYQQTPGQGLQFLFEYFSETQRNKGNFPGRFSGRQFSNSRSEMNVSTLELGDSALYLCASSSGVTGELFFGEGSRLTVL.

This sequence joins TRBV4-2 and TRBJ2-2; 8 bases are a match to TRBD2. Germline CDR1 reads LGHNA; CDR2 reads YNFKEQ. CDR3 length: 16 amino acids. V shed 4 bases, J shed 6 bases, and the junction held 10 bases outside the gene matches. The CDR3 loop is CASSLGPLAGPGELFF. The CDR3 region has the DNA TGTGCCAGCAGCCTGGGGCCCCTAGCGGGCCCCGGGGAGCTGTTTTTT.

The chain combines TRBV6-5 with TRBJ1-2; 9 bases match TRBD1. Unmatched junction bases numbered 4, after V lost 6 bases and J lost 11 bases. This CDR3 spans 11 amino acids. From germline, CDR1 is MNHEY and CDR2 SVGAGI. The CDR3: CASSRDRVYTF. The DNA for the CDR3 is TGTGCCAGCAGCCGGGACAGGGTTTACACCTTC.

CDR3 in DNA: TGTGCCAGCAGTCCCTGGACTAGCTCCTACGAGCAGTACTTC. Amino acid sequence: CASSPWTSSYEQYF. This chain connects TRBV27 to TRBJ2-7; 7 bases are shared with TRBD2. The CDR3 is 14 amino acids. In germline, CDR1 is MNHEY, CDR2 SMNVEV (reference sequence). The V segment lost 5 bases and the J segment 0 bases; nucleotides outside the gene matches: 4.

V is TRBV18 and J is TRBJ1-3, with D hard to call. The CDR3 loop spans 14 amino acids. Germline values: CDR1 KGHSH, CDR2 LQKENI. V gave up 4 bases and J gave up 4 bases, with 11 bases separating them. The CDR3 is CASSLTAYGNTIYF. The CDR3 DNA is TGTGCCAGCTCACTAACAGCCTACGGAAACACCATATATTTT.

This rearrangement joins TRBV27 to TRBJ1-2; 11 bases align to TRBD1. Germline V CDR1 and CDR2: MNHEY, SMNVEV (reference sequence). This CDR3 spans 14 amino acids. The V gene end was trimmed by 5 bases and the J gene end by 9 bases; junction bases not matched to a gene: 8. CDR3 sequence: CASSGPDRGLSYTF. The CDR3 DNA reads as TGTGCCAGCAGTGGGCCGGACAGGGGGCTAAGCTACACCTTC.